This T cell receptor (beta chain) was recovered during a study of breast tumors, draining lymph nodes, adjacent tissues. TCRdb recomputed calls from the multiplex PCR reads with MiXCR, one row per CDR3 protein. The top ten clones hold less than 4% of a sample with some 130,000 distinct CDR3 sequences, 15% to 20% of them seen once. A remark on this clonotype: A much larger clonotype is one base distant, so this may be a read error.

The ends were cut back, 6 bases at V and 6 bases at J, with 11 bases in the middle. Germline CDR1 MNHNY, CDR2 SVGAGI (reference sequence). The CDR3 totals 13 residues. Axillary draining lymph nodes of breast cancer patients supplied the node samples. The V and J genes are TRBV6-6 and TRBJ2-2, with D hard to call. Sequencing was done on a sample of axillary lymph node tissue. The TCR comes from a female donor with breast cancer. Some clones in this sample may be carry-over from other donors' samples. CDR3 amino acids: CASSPDGSGELFF. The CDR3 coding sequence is TGTGCCAGCAGCCCAGACGGCTCCGGGGAGCTGTTTTTT.